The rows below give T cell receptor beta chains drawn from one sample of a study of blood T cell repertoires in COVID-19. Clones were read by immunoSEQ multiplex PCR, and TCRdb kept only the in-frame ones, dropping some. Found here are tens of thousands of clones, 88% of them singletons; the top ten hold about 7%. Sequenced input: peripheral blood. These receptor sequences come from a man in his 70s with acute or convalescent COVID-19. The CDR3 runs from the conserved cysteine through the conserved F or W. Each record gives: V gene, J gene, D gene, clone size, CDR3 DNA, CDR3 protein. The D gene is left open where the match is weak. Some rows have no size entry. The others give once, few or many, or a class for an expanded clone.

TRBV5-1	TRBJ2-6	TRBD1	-	TGCGCCAGCAGCTTTAGGTGGGACAGGTTACTGACTGGGGCCAACGTCCTGACTTTC	CASSFRWDRLLTGANVLTF
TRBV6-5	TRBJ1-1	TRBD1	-	TGTGCCAGCAGTCAAACAGGGGTCCCGAACACTGAAGCTTTCTTT	CASSQTGVPNTEAFF
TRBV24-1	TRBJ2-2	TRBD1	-	TGTGCCACCAGCGGACAGGGGGCTGGGACCGGGGAGCTGTTTTTT	CATSGQGAGTGELFF
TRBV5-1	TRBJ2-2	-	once	TGCGCCAGCAGCTTGGATGGCAGGTTGGCCGGGGAGCTGTTTTTT	CASSLDGRLAGELFF
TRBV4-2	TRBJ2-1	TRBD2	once	TGTGCCAGCAGCCAAGGGGGACTAGCGGGCCCCTACAATGAGCAGTTCTTC	CASSQGGLAGPYNEQFF
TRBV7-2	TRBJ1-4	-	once	TGTGCCAGCAGCTCCCCGGGGGAATTGGGGGAAAAACTGTTTTTT	CASSSPGELGEKLFF
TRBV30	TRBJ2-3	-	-	TGTGCCTGGGAGGGGCGGGATACGCAGTATTTT	CAWEGRDTQYF
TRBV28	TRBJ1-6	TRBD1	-	TGTGCCAGCAGTTTCCGAAGACAGGGTGGTTCCTATAATTCACCCCTCCACTTT	CASSFRRQGGSYNSPLHF
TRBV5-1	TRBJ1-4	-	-	TGCGCCAGCAGCTTGGGGACTCATCGGGGTGAAAAACTGTTTTTT	CASSLGTHRGEKLFF
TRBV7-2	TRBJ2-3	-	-	TGTGCCAGCAGCTTAGCCGTTTCCTACTACACAGATACGCAGTATTTT	CASSLAVSYYTDTQYF
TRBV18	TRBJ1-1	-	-	TGTGCCAGCTCACCGACGACCCCACAGGGGAACACTGAAGCTTTCTTT	CASSPTTPQGNTEAFF
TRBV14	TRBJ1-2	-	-	TGTGCCAGGGACGCGGGGGCAGGACGGTGCTACACCTTC	CARDAGAGRCYTF
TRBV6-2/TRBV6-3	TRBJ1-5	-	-	TGTGCCAGCAGTTACTGGGGGGACAATCAGCCCCAGCATTTT	CASSYWGDNQPQHF
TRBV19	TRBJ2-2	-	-	TGTGCCAGTAGTAGCCTCAGGGGGAACACCGGGGAGCTGTTTTTT	CASSSLRGNTGELFF
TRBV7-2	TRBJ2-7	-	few	TGTGCCAGCAGCGGCAGGGGTGGCGAGCAGTACTTC	CASSGRGGEQYF
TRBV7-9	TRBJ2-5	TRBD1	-	TGTGCCAGCAGCTCCCTCTCCGGACAGGGGGCTGCGGAGACCCAGTACTTC	CASSSLSGQGAAETQYF
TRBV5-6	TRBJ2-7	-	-	TGTGCCAGCAGCTTGTATCGGTCCTACGAGCAGTACTTC	CASSLYRSYEQYF
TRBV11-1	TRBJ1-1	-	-	TGTGCCAGCAGCTCCAGGGTGAACACTGAAGCTTTCTTT	CASSSRVNTEAFF
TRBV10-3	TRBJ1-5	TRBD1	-	TGTGCCATCAGTGAGCGGGGACAGGGGTCGGAACAGCCCCAGCATTTT	CAISERGQGSEQPQHF
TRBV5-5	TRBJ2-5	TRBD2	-	TGTGCCAGCAGCTTTGGGGCGGGGGGGGCCGAGACCCAGTACTTC	CASSFGAGGAETQYF
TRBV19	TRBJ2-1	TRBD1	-	TGTGCCAGTAGTACAAACGGACAGGGAGCATCAAATGAGCAGTTCTTC	CASSTNGQGASNEQFF
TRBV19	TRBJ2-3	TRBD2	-	TGTGCCAGTAGTATTCGCGGACTAGAAAGCGATACGCAGTATTTT	CASSIRGLESDTQYF
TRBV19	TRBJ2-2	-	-	TGTGCCAGTCAAAACCCCCGTCTAGGGGCCGGGGAGCTGTTTTTT	CASQNPRLGAGELFF
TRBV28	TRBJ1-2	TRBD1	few	TGTGCCAGCAGTTCACAGGGGGCCACCATAATTTATGGCTACACCTTC	CASSSQGATIIYGYTF
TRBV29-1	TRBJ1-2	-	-	TGCAGCGTTGAGGCGCAGGGCCGAGCTAACTATGGCTACACCTTC	CSVEAQGRANYGYTF
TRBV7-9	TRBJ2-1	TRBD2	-	TGTGCCAGCAGCTTCGCTAGCGGGAGGCGGTCGAATGAGCAGTTCTTC	CASSFASGRRSNEQFF
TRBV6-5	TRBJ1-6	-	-	TGTGCCAGCAGGACAGCGGGGAATTCACCCCTCCACTTT	CASRTAGNSPLHF
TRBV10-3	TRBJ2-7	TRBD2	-	TGTGCCATCAGCGCCCTGACTAGCGGTCCCCACGAGCAGTACTTC	CAISALTSGPHEQYF
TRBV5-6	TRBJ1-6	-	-	TGTGCCAGCAGCGCTGACAGTTACCCGTTGCCCCTCCACTTT	CASSADSYPLPLHF
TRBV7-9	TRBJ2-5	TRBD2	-	TGTGCCAGCAGCTCCATCCTACTAGCGGGGGGGATATCCCAAGAGACCCAGTACTTC	CASSSILLAGGISQETQYF
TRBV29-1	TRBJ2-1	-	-	TGCAGCGTTGAAGGTCTAGTTAGTAATGAGCAGTTCTTC	CSVEGLVSNEQFF
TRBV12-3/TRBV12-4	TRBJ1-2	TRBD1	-	TGTGCCAGCAGGCCGGGACAGGGGGCCGGCTACACCTTC	CASRPGQGAGYTF
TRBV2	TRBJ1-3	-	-	TGTGCCACCTCCAACCAGGGGAGCTCTGGAAACACCATATATTTT	CATSNQGSSGNTIYF
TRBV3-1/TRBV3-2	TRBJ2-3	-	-	TGTGCCAGCAGCCAAGATCCACGGTCCACAGATACGCAGTATTTT	CASSQDPRSTDTQYF
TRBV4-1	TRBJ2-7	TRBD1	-	TGCGCCAGCAGCCGGTTTAGGACAGGGGTCTACGAGCAGTACTTC	CASSRFRTGVYEQYF
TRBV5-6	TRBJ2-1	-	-	TGTGCCAGCAGCTTGGTAGTGGGGGCAGGGCCCTACAATGAGCAGTTCTTC	CASSLVVGAGPYNEQFF
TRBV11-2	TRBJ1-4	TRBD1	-	TGTGCCAGCACCTCAAGACAGGGCCGGGAAAAACTGTTTTTT	CASTSRQGREKLFF
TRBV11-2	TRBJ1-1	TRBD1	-	TGTGCCAGCAGCCGGGGACAGGGAGGCACTGAAGCTTTCTTT	CASSRGQGGTEAFF
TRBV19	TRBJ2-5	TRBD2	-	TGTGCCAGTAGTATGGTTCGAGCGGGGGCACAAGAGACCCAGTACTTC	CASSMVRAGAQETQYF
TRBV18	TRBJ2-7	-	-	TGTGCCAGCTCACCACGGTACACTAGCTCCTACGAGCAGTACTTC	CASSPRYTSSYEQYF